Listed below are T cell receptor beta chains from one sample, sequenced in a study of blood T cell repertoires in COVID-19. Libraries were prepared by immunoSEQ multiplex PCR; TCRdb keeps only in-frame clonotypes and omits some of them. The sample holds about 140,000 clones, about four fifths seen once. The sequenced sample consisted of peripheral blood. Receptor source: a man aged 30 to 45 with COVID-19, enrolled during active disease. Both conserved end residues are part of each CDR3. A D gene is named only where the DNA matches it firmly. Clone size is given for some rows only: seen once, a few or many times, or a class if the clone is expanded.

clone_size d_call j_call v_call cdr3_nt cdr3_aa
- TRBD1 TRBJ2-2 TRBV10-3 TGTGCCATCAGTGGACCAGGACAGGGTGTCGGGGAGCTGTTTTTT CAISGPGQGVGELFF
- TRBD2 TRBJ2-7 TRBV28 TGTGCCAGCAGTTCCATATGGTCCAGCGGGATGGTGTTGTACGAGCAGTACTTC CASSSIWSSGMVLYEQYF
- TRBD1 TRBJ2-7 TRBV28 TGTGCCAGCAGCCCGGGAGGGACAGGGGTTCCCTACGAGCAGTACTTC CASSPGGTGVPYEQYF
- TRBD1 TRBJ2-1 TRBV7-3 TGTGCCAGCAGCTCCGGGACAGGGACGTACAATGAGCAGTTCTTC CASSSGTGTYNEQFF
- - TRBJ1-1 TRBV6-2/TRBV6-3 TGTGCCAGCAGTTACTCGGCATTGAACACTGAAGCTTTCTTT CASSYSALNTEAFF
- TRBD1 TRBJ1-1 TRBV4-2 TGTGCCAGCAGCCAAGCGGGACAGGGTAAAACTGAAGCTTTCTTT CASSQAGQGKTEAFF
- TRBD1 TRBJ2-2 TRBV9 TGTGCCAGCAGCGTAAGGGACAGGGTGGCCGGGGAGCTGTTTTTT CASSVRDRVAGELFF
- - TRBJ2-3 TRBV3-1/TRBV3-2 TGTGCCAGCAGTAGCTCCGGGGGAGATACGCAGTATTTT CASSSSGGDTQYF
few - TRBJ2-7 TRBV2 TGTGCCAGCAGGGGGGACATTTACGAGCAGTACTTC CASRGDIYEQYF
few TRBD1 TRBJ1-1 TRBV6-6 TGTGCCAGCAGACGACAGGGAATGGACACTGAAGCTTTCTTT CASRRQGMDTEAFF
few TRBD2 TRBJ2-1 TRBV6-4 TGTGCCAGCAGCCAAGCTAGCGGGATAAGCAATGAGCAGTTCTTC CASSQASGISNEQFF
- - TRBJ2-1 TRBV7-2 TGTGCCAGCAGCTTAGTAATGCGGTCCTACAATGAGCAGTTCTTC CASSLVMRSYNEQFF
few TRBD2 TRBJ2-3 TRBV5-6 TGTGCCACCTCCGAAGCGGGAGCTTTCACAGATACGCAGTATTTT CATSEAGAFTDTQYF
- - TRBJ2-7 TRBV15 TGTGCCACCAGCAGAGATAAGGGAGCGGGTAGGCAGTACTTC CATSRDKGAGRQYF
few - TRBJ1-5 TRBV30 TGTGCCTGGAGTGGCTTAGGGGAAAATCAGCCCCAGCATTTT CAWSGLGENQPQHF
- TRBD2 TRBJ2-7 TRBV19 TGTGCCAGTAGTAGCGGGAGGGTCTACGAGCAGTACTTC CASSSGRVYEQYF
- - TRBJ1-2 TRBV6-5 TGTGCCAGCACCAGACCCGGGAACTATGGCTACACCTTC CASTRPGNYGYTF
- TRBD2 TRBJ2-1 TRBV7-2 TGTGCCAGCAGCTCACTAGCGACCAGCTCCTACAATGAGCAGTTCTTC CASSSLATSSYNEQFF
many - TRBJ2-7 TRBV10-1 TGCGCCAGCAGTGGCTCCACCAGCTCCTACGAGCAGTACTTC CASSGSTSSYEQYF
- TRBD2 TRBJ2-1 TRBV3-1/TRBV3-2 TGTGCCAGCAGCCTTCCGGGACTAGCCAGCGATGAGCAGTTCTTC CASSLPGLASDEQFF
- - TRBJ1-1 TRBV2 TGTGCCAGCACGGACATGATGAACACTGAAGCTTTCTTT CASTDMMNTEAFF
- TRBD1 TRBJ1-5 TRBV6-5 TGTGCCAGCAGATTCGACAGGGGTCCGGGTCAGCCCCAGCATTTT CASRFDRGPGQPQHF
- - TRBJ1-1 TRBV5-4 TGTGCCAGCAGCTTGGCCGGGGGTACCCGGGCTGAAGCTTTCTTT CASSLAGGTRAEAFF
- - TRBJ2-3 TRBV7-2 TGTGCCAGCAGCTACCAGCCTGGAGGGGACACAGATACGCAGTATTTT CASSYQPGGDTDTQYF
- - TRBJ2-3 TRBV7-9 TGTGCCAGCAGAAGACAGGCCACAGATACGCAGTATTTT CASRRQATDTQYF
- TRBD2 TRBJ2-5 TRBV19 TGTGCCAGTAGTAAGACTAGCGTCCAAGAGACCCAGTACTTC CASSKTSVQETQYF
few TRBD1 TRBJ1-5 TRBV12-3/TRBV12-4 TGTGCCAGCAGTCTCAGGGGGCAACAGCCCCAGCATTTT CASSLRGQQPQHF